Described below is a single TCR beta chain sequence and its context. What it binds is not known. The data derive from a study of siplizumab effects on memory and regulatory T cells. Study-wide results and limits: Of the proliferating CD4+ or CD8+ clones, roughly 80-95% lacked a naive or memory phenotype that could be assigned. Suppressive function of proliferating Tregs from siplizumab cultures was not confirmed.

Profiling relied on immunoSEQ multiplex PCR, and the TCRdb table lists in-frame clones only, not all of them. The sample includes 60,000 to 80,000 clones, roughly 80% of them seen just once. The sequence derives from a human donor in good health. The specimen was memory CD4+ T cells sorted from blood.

CDR3 in DNA: TGTGCCAGCAGTCCCTTGGTGGGACATGAAAAACTGTTTTTT. Its translation: CASSPLVGHEKLFF. The chain recombines TRBV25-1 with TRBJ1-4; a possible D gene is TRBD1 (5 bases). The germline V gene has CDR1 MGHDK and CDR2 SYGVNS. Trimming stripped 5 bases from V and 6 bases from J, with 13 bases between. The CDR3 sequence is 14 residues long.